These 11 T cell receptor beta chains came from one sample sequenced in a study of Graves' ophthalmopathy and Graves' hyperthyroidism. Amplification from RNA transcripts yielded the TCR beta CDR3 regions. RT-PCR in the first round used HTBI primers; a second-round multiplex PCR followed. TCRdb redid the calling of the multiplex PCR reads with MiXCR, one entry per CDR3 protein. The table records almost 750,000 distinct CDR3 sequences, 40% of them present only once. Sequencing was done on a sample of peripheral blood. The receptors derive from an adult man with Graves' ophthalmopathy.

Concerning this clonotype itself: The junction departs from germline at one end; a sequencing error may be responsible. The chain has TRBV2 and TRBJ2-7; 8 nucleotides match TRBD2. The CDR3 is made up of 14 amino acids. Germline V lookup: CDR1 SNHLY, CDR2 FYNNEI. Written as DNA, the CDR3 is TGTGCCAACAGTTTTACTAGCGGTAGCTACGAGCAGTACTTC. Encoded protein: CANSFTSGSYEQYF.

The chain joins TRBV2 to TRBJ2-7; 13 nucleotides align to TRBD2. Looked up from germline, CDR1 is SNHLY and CDR2 is FYNNEI. V shed 7 bases and J 1 base; nucleotides not matched to a gene: 10. The CDR3 spans 17 residues. The CDR3 spells CASKWGQGLAGSYEQYF. The CDR3 coding sequence is TGTGCCAGCAAGTGGGGACAGGGACTAGCGGGATCCTACGAGCAGTACTTC.

The J gene is TRBJ2-5, the V gene TRBV2; a possible D gene is TRBD2 (5 bases). V shed 1 base and J shed 7 bases, with 7 bases lying between them. The CDR3 covers 12 residues. CDR1 SNHLY and CDR2 FYNNEI come from the germline V gene. Here the CDR3 reads CASSEVRGTQYF. CDR3 DNA: TGTGCCAGCAGTGAAGTACGGGGGACCCAGTACTTC.

The table lists this clonotype with a few counts. This chain links TRBV9 with TRBJ1-2, with D possibly matching TRBD1 (6 bases). V shed 0 bases and J shed 4 bases, with 7 bases lying between them. This CDR3 has 13 amino acids. Germline V gives CDR1 SGDLS, CDR2 YYNGEE. In DNA, the CDR3 is TGTGCCAGCAGCGTAGAACAGGGCTATGGCTACACCTTC. This codes for CASSVEQGYGYTF.

This clonotype came up many times. The chain links TRBV9 to TRBJ2-5; 8 bases map to TRBD1. Germline V gene lookup returns CDR1 SGDLS and CDR2 YYNGEE. There are 14 residues in the CDR3. V was pared by 3 bases and J by 5 bases, with 6 bases of the junction left unmatched. The CDR3 DNA is TGTGCCAGCAGCGCCGGGACAGGCGGGGAGACCCAGTACTTC. Protein product: CASSAGTGGETQYF.

This clonotype was observed many times. The chain links TRBV20-1 to TRBJ1-3; unclear D gene. Trimming stripped 0 bases from V and 0 bases from J, with 3 bases between. Germline V gene data show CDR1 as DFQATT and CDR2 as SNEGSKA (reference sequence). This CDR3 contains 13 residues. Written as DNA, the CDR3 is TGCAGTGCTAGAGAGGTCTCTGGAAACACCATATATTTT. Its protein is CSAREVSGNTIYF.

This clonotype was seen only a few times. The gene calls are TRBV13 and TRBJ2-7, with TRBD1 matching 9 bases. Germline V gene lookup returns CDR1 PRHDT and CDR2 FYEKMQ (reference sequence). This CDR3 region has 16 residues. V was clipped by 0 bases and J by 1 base; unmatched bases: 4. The CDR3 region has the DNA TGTGCCAGCAGCTTAGGGACAGGGGGTTTGTCCTACGAGCAGTACTTC. Translating gives CASSLGTGGLSYEQYF.

This clonotype was detected many times. CDR3 amino acids: CASSEGGGGSNTEAFF. The CDR3 coding sequence is TGTGCCAGCAGTGAAGGAGGGGGGGGGAGTAACACTGAAGCTTTCTTT. The genes are TRBV2 and TRBJ1-1; maybe TRBD1 (6 bases). V dropped 1 base and J dropped 2 bases, with 14 bases sitting between them. Germline V gene sequence: CDR1 SNHLY, CDR2 FYNNEI. There are 16 residues in the CDR3. Together with reference TRBV2 and TRBJ1-1, the CDR3 gives the full variable domain: EPEVTQTPSHQVTQMGQEVILRCVPISNHLYFYWYRQILGQKVEFLVSFYNNEISEKSEIFDDQFSVERPDGSNFTLKIRSTKLEDSAMYFCASSEGGGGSNTEAFFGQGTRLTVV.

This chain uses TRBV7-2 with TRBJ2-6; the match to TRBD1 covers 9 bases. Germline V gene lookup returns CDR1 SGHTA and CDR2 FQGNSA. V lost 1 base, J lost 0 bases, and 4 bases stayed unmatched. The CDR3 has 18 residues. Here the CDR3 DNA reads TGTGCCAGCAGCTTAGTCCCGGGACAGGGCTCTGGGGCCAACGTCCTGACTTTC. Its translation: CASSLVPGQGSGANVLTF.

This clonotype has a count of ten or more. The chain joins TRBV10-3 to TRBJ2-7; TRBD1 matches at 7 bases. Germline V gene sequence: CDR1 ENHRY, CDR2 SYGVKD. CDR3 length: 15 residues. The J segment lost 3 bases and the V segment lost 6 bases, leaving 11 bases of the junction unmatched. The CDR3 nucleotides read TGTGCCATCAGCTCATCCGGACAGGTGGACTACGAGCAGTACTTC. Amino acids: CAISSSGQVDYEQYF.

CDR3 protein: CASSLGLGLNEKLFF. The DNA for the CDR3 is TGTGCCAGCAGCTTAGGGCTAGGGCTTAATGAAAAACTGTTTTTT. The J gene is TRBJ1-4, the V gene TRBV7-9; D ambiguous. Germline-derived CDR1 and CDR2 are SEHNR and FQNEAQ (reference sequence). The germline V and J ends were trimmed by 1 base and 4 bases, with 10 bases remaining between them. CDR3 size: 15 residues.